This record concerns one TCR beta chain sequence. It has no known antigen specificity. No qualities accompany the bases; no much larger clone lies one base away. Libraries were made using 5' RACE. The sequencer was an Illumina HiSeq 2000. A universal primer binding site was added through template switching, and the final cDNA carried a unique molecular identifier so that TCR cDNA molecules could be counted accurately. Specific primers in the conserved constant-segment region were used to synthesize first-strand cDNA for the TCR alpha and beta chains. To control for contamination, each cDNA library was double barcoded with a SMART-Mk sample barcode plus Illumina barcodes. TruSeq adapter sequences along with Illumina sample barcodes were introduced in two successive PCR steps. Sequencing of the TCR alpha and beta cDNA libraries was done on the Illumina HiSeq platform using custom primers. The original pipeline was this. Raw reads were processed with MiGEC to extract unique molecular identifiers, and MiXCR was used to determine CDR3 positions. Recombination models were inferred per individual with the repgenHMM and IGoR tools using an EM algorithm. Shared clonotypes were analyzed with the tcR package in R, and sharing was normalized by the product of cloneset sizes. Out-of-frame nonproductive sequences were analyzed to study raw recombination free of thymic and clonal selection effects. Using fastp trimming at Q25 and MiXCR clonotype assembly, TCRdb reanalyzed the public sequencing data and kept in-frame beta chains. All rows with the same CDR3 protein become a single entry with the most common DNA and genes. The V and J calls were not made by the authors but by TCRdb's processing. The sample table contains about 700,000 distinct CDR3 sequences; only one count was recorded for approximately 6.1% of them. The ten top clones hold about 1.8% of the sample.

This entry is derived from a study of identical twins (dated by TCRdb to about 2016). Looking at the study overall: To test whether fetal clonotypes persist, this study deep-sequenced TCR alpha and beta repertoires from monozygotic twins, from unrelated adults of various ages, and from cord blood. To rule out contamination, replicate twin experiments were performed at different times with different library preparation protocols. Study-level results and caveats: Abundant cord blood beta clonotypes carried fewer insertions; young adult naive repertoires showed a weaker similar trend, while memory repertoires showed none. Excess twin sharing in beta out-of-frame sequences was weaker because fewer shared sequences lowered the signal-to-noise ratio. Conclusions relied on cross-sectional statistical analysis, since the same donors could not be followed over many years. In monozygotic twins, out-of-frame TCR alpha sharing was systematically underestimated by recombination models, although the models agreed with sharing between unrelated individuals. Zero-insertion analyses could be partly confounded by invariant T cells such as MAIT and iNKT, though diverse VJ usage argued against such confounding for most clonotypes. Compared with coincidental sharing between unrelated individuals, out-of-frame TCR alpha sequences shared between twins showed an excess of sequences with low generation probability.

CDR3 length: 14 amino acids, cysteine to phenylalanine. Solely the CDR3 DNA is kept, with 42 bases framed from the first base. Germline trimming: 7 bases from V, 1 base from J; junction bases outside gene matches: 5. For CDR1 and CDR2, the germline V gene lists MNHNS and SASEGT. Every donor was a healthy Caucasian. Three unrelated non-twin adults were additionally sequenced: a male aged 18 to 30, a male aged 50 to 60 and a female aged 50 to 60. Using Miltenyi CD45RO+ enrichment and human naive T-cell isolation kits, memory (CD45RO+) and naive T cells were isolated from PBMC. The clonotype comes from a man between 18 and 35 years old in good health. Sequencing was performed on naive T cells sorted from blood. The intended sense of this specimen's cell subset or site label: cells isolated with a human naive T-cell isolation kit. This chain joins TRBV6-1 to TRBJ1-1, and TRBD1 matches 8 of the central bases. CDR3 sequence: CASTPTGENTEAFF. The nucleotides read TGTGCCAGCACCCCGACAGGGGAGAACACTGAAGCTTTCTTT.